A selection of T cell receptor beta chains follows, all from one sample in a study of cytomegalovirus exposure and HLA in healthy donors. The data were produced by immunoSEQ multiplex PCR, yet TCRdb's version contains in-frame clones alone and is incomplete. The repertoire includes about 160,000 clones, around 80% of them detected once, and roughly 4.2% sits in the top ten. Sequencing was done on a sample of PBMCs. Source of these receptors: a man aged 35-49 years in good health and CMV-seronegative. CDR3s include the opening cysteine and the closing phenylalanine or tryptophan. Fields, in order: V gene, J gene, clone size, D gene, CDR3 DNA, CDR3 protein. The D gene is left open where the match is weak. Rows give clone size only sometimes, using once, few, many, or a class for an expanded clone.

v_call: TRBV4-3; j_call: TRBJ2-1; clone_size: NA; d_call: TRBD2; cdr3_nt: TGCGCCAGCAGCCAAGACACTAGCGGGGGTTACAATGAGCAGTTCTTC; cdr3_aa: CASSQDTSGGYNEQFF
v_call: TRBV7-2; j_call: TRBJ2-3; clone_size: NA; d_call: NA; cdr3_nt: TGTGCCAGCAGCTTAGACACAGGGATAGATACGCAGTATTTT; cdr3_aa: CASSLDTGIDTQYF
v_call: TRBV15; j_call: TRBJ2-7; clone_size: NA; d_call: NA; cdr3_nt: TGTGCCACCAGCAGAGGCGGCAGCTCCTACGAGCAGTACTTC; cdr3_aa: CATSRGGSSYEQYF
v_call: TRBV28; j_call: TRBJ2-7; clone_size: NA; d_call: TRBD2; cdr3_nt: TGTGCCAGCAGTCCAACCTTCGGGACTAGCGCTTACGAGCAGTACTTC; cdr3_aa: CASSPTFGTSAYEQYF
v_call: TRBV19; j_call: TRBJ2-3; clone_size: NA; d_call: NA; cdr3_nt: TGTGCCAGTAGTACGGACCAACGGGGACTCACAGATACGCAGTATTTT; cdr3_aa: CASSTDQRGLTDTQYF
v_call: TRBV5-1; j_call: TRBJ2-1; clone_size: NA; d_call: NA; cdr3_nt: TGCGCCAGCAGCCTGGACAGGAGGGTCTACAATGAGCAGTTCTTC; cdr3_aa: CASSLDRRVYNEQFF
v_call: TRBV7-2; j_call: TRBJ1-2; clone_size: once; d_call: NA; cdr3_nt: TGTGCCAGCAGCTTAGTGGCCAAGAACTATGGCTACACCTTC; cdr3_aa: CASSLVAKNYGYTF
v_call: TRBV6-1; j_call: TRBJ1-2; clone_size: NA; d_call: TRBD1; cdr3_nt: TGTGCCAGCCGGACAGGGTGGGGTGGCTACACCTTC; cdr3_aa: CASRTGWGGYTF
v_call: TRBV10-3; j_call: TRBJ2-7; clone_size: few; d_call: NA; cdr3_nt: TGTGCCATCAGTGTGGGCAGTTCCTACGAGCAGTACTTC; cdr3_aa: CAISVGSSYEQYF
v_call: TRBV6-5; j_call: TRBJ2-1; clone_size: NA; d_call: NA; cdr3_nt: TGTGCCAGCAGAAGGACAGTGAATGAGCAGTTCTTC; cdr3_aa: CASRRTVNEQFF
v_call: TRBV18; j_call: TRBJ1-2; clone_size: NA; d_call: NA; cdr3_nt: TGTGCCAGCTCACCACCTGGACAGAGAAGCTATGGCTACACCTTC; cdr3_aa: CASSPPGQRSYGYTF
v_call: TRBV5-1; j_call: TRBJ2-1; clone_size: NA; d_call: TRBD2; cdr3_nt: TGCGCCAGCAGCTTGGTGGGACTAGCGGGGGGGCCAAACAATGAGCAGTTCTTC; cdr3_aa: CASSLVGLAGGPNNEQFF
v_call: TRBV4-2; j_call: TRBJ1-1; clone_size: once; d_call: NA; cdr3_nt: TGTGCCAGCAGCCAGGAGATGACAGGCGGAATGAACACTGAAGCTTTCTTT; cdr3_aa: CASSQEMTGGMNTEAFF
v_call: TRBV6-1; j_call: TRBJ2-2; clone_size: few; d_call: TRBD1; cdr3_nt: TGTGCCAGCAGTGGACCGGGACAGGGGTTGTCCACCGGGGAGCTGTTTTTT; cdr3_aa: CASSGPGQGLSTGELFF
v_call: TRBV7-3; j_call: TRBJ1-2; clone_size: once; d_call: TRBD1; cdr3_nt: TGTGCCAGCAGCTTCGCGGACAGGGTGATGGGCTACACCTTC; cdr3_aa: CASSFADRVMGYTF
v_call: TRBV6-6; j_call: TRBJ1-1; clone_size: few; d_call: NA; cdr3_nt: TGTGCCAGCAGACACCTCCAGGGGACTGAAGCTTTCTTT; cdr3_aa: CASRHLQGTEAFF
v_call: TRBV7-2; j_call: TRBJ1-3; clone_size: NA; d_call: TRBD1; cdr3_nt: TGTGCCAGCAGCTTAGCAGGCAGGGGACAGGACCTCGGCACCATATATTTT; cdr3_aa: CASSLAGRGQDLGTIYF
v_call: TRBV2; j_call: TRBJ2-1; clone_size: NA; d_call: NA; cdr3_nt: TGTGCCAGCAGTGAGATCAGTGACAATGAGCAGTTCTTC; cdr3_aa: CASSEISDNEQFF
v_call: TRBV6-5; j_call: TRBJ2-2; clone_size: NA; d_call: TRBD2; cdr3_nt: TGTGCCAGCAGTCGACTAGCGGGGACCACCGGGGAGCTGTTTTTT; cdr3_aa: CASSRLAGTTGELFF
v_call: TRBV7-8; j_call: TRBJ2-7; clone_size: NA; d_call: TRBD1; cdr3_nt: TGTGCCAGCAGCTACGACCGGGACAGCTACGAGCAGTACTTC; cdr3_aa: CASSYDRDSYEQYF
v_call: TRBV7-3; j_call: TRBJ2-5; clone_size: NA; d_call: TRBD2; cdr3_nt: TGTGCCAGCAGCCCCCTGGGAGGGGCGGAGACCCAGTACTTC; cdr3_aa: CASSPLGGAETQYF
v_call: TRBV19; j_call: TRBJ1-5; clone_size: NA; d_call: NA; cdr3_nt: TGTGCCACTAGACCGATGGCGGGGAAAGGCCCCCAGCATTTT; cdr3_aa: CATRPMAGKGPQHF
v_call: TRBV5-1; j_call: TRBJ2-1; clone_size: NA; d_call: TRBD1; cdr3_nt: TGCGCCAGCAGCTTGACTCTCGGCCAGGGGGCGTCCTACAATGAGCAGTTCTTC; cdr3_aa: CASSLTLGQGASYNEQFF
v_call: TRBV5-1; j_call: TRBJ2-3; clone_size: NA; d_call: TRBD2; cdr3_nt: TGCGCCAGCAGCATAGCGGGGGGAAGCACAGATACGCAGTATTTT; cdr3_aa: CASSIAGGSTDTQYF